This is a list of T cell receptor beta chains from one sample in a study of T cells in Graves' hyperthyroidism and ophthalmopathy. A single record per CDR3 protein comes from TCRdb applying MiXCR to the multiplex PCR reads. Of about 420,000 distinct CDR3 sequences detected, approximately 14% appear once; the ten largest clones hold approximately 5.3%. Sequences were obtained from blood. The receptors originated from a woman younger than 30 with Graves' hyperthyroidism. CDR3s include the opening cysteine and the closing phenylalanine or tryptophan. A D gene is named only where the DNA matches it firmly. A row's size may be missing; if present it is once, few, many or a size class.

j_call | v_call | d_call | cdr3_length | clone_size | cdr3_aa | cdr3_nt
TRBJ1-2 | TRBV9 | - | 15 | - | CASSPIGAGTDGYTF | TGTGCCAGCAGCCCGATTGGGGCGGGTACCGATGGCTACACCTTC
TRBJ2-1 | TRBV3-1 | TRBD1 | 15 | - | CASSQVGQGRNEQFF | TGTGCCAGCAGCCAAGTGGGACAGGGGCGGAATGAGCAGTTCTTC
TRBJ1-3 | TRBV28 | TRBD1 | 16 | - | CASRLGGQFSGNTIYF | TGTGCCAGCAGGCTAGGGGGACAGTTCTCTGGAAACACCATATATTTT
TRBJ2-1 | TRBV19 | TRBD2 | 15 | few | CASEEVASGYHEQFF | TGTGCCAGTGAGGAGGTGGCTAGCGGATATCATGAGCAGTTCTTC
TRBJ2-7 | TRBV29-1 | TRBD2 | 13 | many | CSVTGLAGREQYF | TGCAGCGTTACCGGACTAGCGGGACGGGAGCAGTACTTC
TRBJ2-2 | TRBV15 | TRBD2 | 16 | - | CATSRGTSENTGELFF | TGTGCCACCAGCAGAGGGACTAGCGAAAACACCGGGGAGCTGTTTTTT
TRBJ2-6 | TRBV6-9 | - | 19 | few | CASSYSMGAGNSGANVLTF | TGTGCCAGCAGTTACTCGATGGGGGCAGGTAACTCTGGGGCCAACGTCCTGACTTTC
TRBJ2-1 | TRBV9 | - | 12 | - | CASSAVNPEQFF | TGTGCCAGCAGCGCCGTTAACCCTGAGCAGTTCTTC
TRBJ2-2 | TRBV6-2/TRBV6-3 | - | 14 | - | CASGDFGFTGELFF | TGTGCCAGCGGCGACTTTGGGTTCACCGGGGAGCTGTTTTTT
TRBJ2-1 | TRBV20-1 | TRBD2 | 12 | many | CSALTPGGEQFF | TGCAGTGCTCTGACCCCGGGGGGTGAGCAGTTCTTC
TRBJ2-4 | TRBV3-1 | TRBD2 | 15 | many | CASSLGTSDKNIQYF | TGTGCCAGCAGCCTCGGGACTAGCGACAAAAACATTCAGTACTTC
TRBJ2-3 | TRBV27 | - | 14 | many | CASSFGSGTDTQYF | TGTGCCAGCAGTTTCGGTAGCGGCACAGATACGCAGTATTTT
TRBJ2-2 | TRBV30 | - | 12 | many | CAWSSSYGELFF | TGTGCCTGGAGTTCATCGTACGGGGAGCTGTTTTTT
TRBJ2-2 | TRBV24-1 | - | 15 | few | CATSDFGPNTGELFF | TGTGCCACCAGTGATTTTGGACCGAACACCGGGGAGCTGTTTTTT
TRBJ2-1 | TRBV5-1 | TRBD2 | 15 | few | CASSSSGSRESEQFF | TGCGCCAGCAGCTCTAGCGGGAGTCGAGAAAGTGAGCAGTTCTTC
TRBJ1-2 | TRBV12-3/TRBV12-4 | - | 12 | many | CASSLGSYGYTF | TGTGCCAGCAGTTTGGGGTCTTATGGCTACACCTTC
TRBJ1-1 | TRBV5-5 | TRBD1 | 17 | many | CASSRVPGQGLNTEAFF | TGTGCCAGCAGCCGTGTCCCGGGACAGGGACTGAACACTGAAGCTTTCTTT
TRBJ2-7 | TRBV20-1 | TRBD2 | 14 | - | CSARVFAGGYEQYF | TGCAGTGCTAGAGTGTTTGCGGGAGGCTACGAGCAGTACTTC
TRBJ2-7 | TRBV7-9 | TRBD1 | 16 | few | CASSLVGQGGSYEQYF | TGTGCCAGCAGCTTAGTGGGACAGGGAGGTTCCTACGAGCAGTACTTC
TRBJ2-5 | TRBV5-1 | TRBD1 | 19 | - | CASSLGGQGARRLKETQYF | TGCGCCAGCAGCTTAGGAGGGCAGGGGGCACGAAGGCTTAAAGAGACCCAGTACTTC